This T cell receptor (beta chain) was recorded in a study of T-cell memory formation after mild COVID-19 (dated by TCRdb to the early 2020s). Describing the broader study: Most TCR sequence clusters were specific to one of the two donors. T-cell clones expanding and contracting after mild COVID-19 in a couple of donors were tracked by longitudinal TCRalpha and TCRbeta repertoire sequencing. The cohort was made up of two young adult volunteers, one female and one male, who were previously healthy. Study-wide findings and limitations: The second-wave clones that peaked on day 37 were not confirmed to be SARS-CoV-2 specific. Contracting CD4+ clones were located mainly in the CM and EM memory subsets, whereas CD8+ clones were found to be enriched in EMRA. Some responding clones were detected in pre-infection memory, which suggested that pre-existing cross-reactive memory T cells had joined the SARS-CoV-2 response. Balanced CD4/CD8 phenotypes were observed for clones contracting from day 15 to 85, whereas a bias towards CD4+ was observed for a second wave of clones expanding from day 15 to 37. The study covered only two mild cases, and larger cohorts including severe cases with pre-infection samples were considered necessary.

The CDR3 runs 16 residues from the cysteine to the phenylalanine. The retained sequence is limited to the CDR3, 48 bases, with the frame set at the first base. Ficoll-Paque density gradient centrifugation was used to isolate PBMCs. Sequencing relied on an Illumina NovaSeq 6000. Using 5'RACE with constant-segment primers, TCRalpha and TCRbeta cDNA libraries were constructed, with sample barcodes and unique molecular identifiers added in the process. RNA was extracted from every sample with Trizol reagent. Library amplification was performed in two PCR steps, and a second sample barcode and Illumina TruSeq adapters were introduced in the second step. Sequencing of libraries was performed on an Illumina NovaSeq with 2 x 150 bp paired-end reads. The paper's processing steps were these. With migec v1.2.7, reads were demultiplexed and then collapsed into UMI-guided consensus sequences. Using mixcr v2.1.11, UMI consensuses were aligned to TRA and TRB V and J templates and then assembled into clonotypes. A clonotype was counted as expanded or contracted only if both edgeR and NoisET called the change significant, with noise models trained on biological replicates. For edgeR calls, a false discovery rate-adjusted p below 0.01 and a log2 fold-change threshold of 1 were applied. PCA with hierarchical clustering of max-normalized trajectories of the 1000 most abundant clonotypes was used as exploratory dynamics analysis. Separately sequenced CD4+ and CD8+ repertoires were used to assign the CD4 or CD8 phenotype of responding clones. TCRdb reprocessing: public reads trimmed at Q25 with fastp, clones called with MiXCR, in-frame beta chains kept. Each record represents a unique CDR3 protein, reported with the most common genes and DNA among its rows. V and J calls and clone size were set by TCRdb, not the authors. The sample records hundreds of thousands of distinct CDR3 sequences, approximately 15% of which are singletons. Around 22% of the sample rests with the top ten.

Only a few counts were recorded for this clonotype. Its antigen is currently not known. No much larger clone exists at a distance of one base, and base qualities are not known. This receptor was obtained from a man younger than 35 who had mild COVID-19 (a few samples of this study predate the infection). The sample titles of this study are shuffled in the database, so cell type and time point are left out; the donor was told from shared clones. The rearrangement joined TRBV21-1 to TRBJ2-2; the table assigns TRBD1, which was not confirmed against the DNA. TRBV21-1 is termed a pseudogene. The material sequenced was PBMCs or a T cell subset sorted from them (not recorded which). CDR3 loop: CASSPRGVAGTGELFF. The nucleotide sequence is given as TGTGCCAGCAGCCCCCGGGGGGTAGCTGGCACCGGGGAGCTGTTTTTT.